One T cell receptor beta chain is described in this entry. Its specificity is unknown. The CDR3 totals 13 residues. Germline values: CDR1 SGHVS, CDR2 FQNEAQ. Trimming cost V 4 bases and J 7 bases, with 13 bases left between them. Using immunoSEQ multiplex PCR, the repertoire was profiled, and TCRdb retains in-frame clones only, with some absent. The sample carries 42,000 or so clones, 82% recorded once. This sample is drawn from a study of OX40 agonist ivuxolimab in advanced cancers. Across the whole study: Partial responses occurred in Three dose-escalation patients, one with hepatocellular carcinoma and two with cutaneous melanoma. Study observations and caveats: Compared with others, partial responders at 0.1-3.0 mg/kg displayed clonal expansion among the lowest. At 0.1 to 3.0 mg/kg and by week 6, CD4+ and CD8+ T cells in the blood had expanded clonally.

The study sampled blood at baseline, cycle 4 day 1, and cycle 7 day 1. The TCR comes from an adult with an advanced solid tumor such as melanoma, head and neck, liver or kidney cancer. The rearrangement links TRBV7-8 to TRBJ1-2; D gene unclear. The input for sequencing was CD4+ or CD8+ T cells sorted from blood, taken in a trial of the OX40 agonist ivuxolimab. CDR3 nucleotide sequence: TGTGCCAGCAGCTCCAGCCCGGCGGGTGGCTACACCTTC. Encoded protein: CASSSSPAGGYTF. Full variable domain (missing parts from reference TRBV7-8 and TRBJ1-2): GAGVSQSPRYKVAKRGQDVALRCDPISGHVSLFWYQQALGQGPEFLTYFQNEAQLDKSGLPSDRFFAERPEGSVSTLKIQRTQQEDSAVYLCASSSSPAGGYTFGSGTRLTVV.